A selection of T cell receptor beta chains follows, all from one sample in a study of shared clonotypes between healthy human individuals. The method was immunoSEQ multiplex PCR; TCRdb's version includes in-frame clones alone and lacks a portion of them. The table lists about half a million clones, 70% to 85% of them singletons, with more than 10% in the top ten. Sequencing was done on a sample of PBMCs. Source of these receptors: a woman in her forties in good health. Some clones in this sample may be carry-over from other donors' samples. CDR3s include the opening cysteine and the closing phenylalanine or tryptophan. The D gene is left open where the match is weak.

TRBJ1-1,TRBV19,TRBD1,CASRGPTGGSEAFF
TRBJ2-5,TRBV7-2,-,CASSVFGLETQYF
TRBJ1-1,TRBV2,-,CASTPQGTLEAFF
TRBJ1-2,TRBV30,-,CAWSAVTAGGYTF
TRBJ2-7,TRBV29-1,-,CSVAGGFQGAHEQYF
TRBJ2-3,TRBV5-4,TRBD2,CASSLELAGTTDTQYF
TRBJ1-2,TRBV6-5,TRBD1,CASSSDRVRANYGYTF
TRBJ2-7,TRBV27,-,CASSLLGTEGYEQYF
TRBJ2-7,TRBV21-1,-,CASSKDGREQDHEQYF
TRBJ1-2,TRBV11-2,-,CASSETGYGYTF
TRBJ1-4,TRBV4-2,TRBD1,CASSGTGAFLYEKLFF
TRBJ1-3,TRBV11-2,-,CASSSSGRSENTIYF
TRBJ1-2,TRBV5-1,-,CASSPGRPNYGYTF
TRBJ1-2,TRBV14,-,CASSQHVAYGYTF